These T cell receptor beta chains were read from a single sample in a study of beta chain features in type 1 diabetes. Clones were read by immunoSEQ multiplex PCR, and TCRdb kept only the in-frame ones, dropping some. The table lists more than 130,000 clones, less than 8.5% of them singletons. Sequences were obtained from central memory CD4+ T cells from blood. Receptors were obtained from a woman in her 30s in good health. The CDR3 runs from the conserved cysteine through the conserved F or W. D genes are given only for firm matches. Clone size is not always given. Where it is, it says once, few, many or a class for expanded clones.

J: TRBJ2-7; V: TRBV28; D: TRBD1; size: NA; DNA: TGTGCCAGCGTCCGGGACAGGACCTCCTACGAGCAGTACTTC; CDR3: CASVRDRTSYEQYF
J: TRBJ2-3; V: TRBV6-6; D: TRBD2; size: NA; DNA: TGTGCCAGCAAAGCGGGAGGTCCCCCATCTACAGATACGCAGTATTTT; CDR3: CASKAGGPPSTDTQYF
J: TRBJ2-7; V: TRBV28; D: TRBD1; size: NA; DNA: TGTGCCAGCAGTTCATATGGGGTCGGGACAGGGTCCTACGAGCAGTACTTC; CDR3: CASSSYGVGTGSYEQYF
J: TRBJ2-5; V: TRBV6-1; D: TRBD2; size: few; DNA: TGTGCCAGCAGTGACTGGAAGATCCCGACTAGCGGGAGGAAAGAGACCCAGTACTTC; CDR3: CASSDWKIPTSGRKETQYF
J: TRBJ2-5; V: TRBV7-9; D: TRBD2; size: NA; DNA: TGTGCCAGCAGCCCGGGACTAGCAAAAACCCGGGGGGAGACCCAGTACTTC; CDR3: CASSPGLAKTRGETQYF
J: TRBJ2-5; V: TRBV11-2; D: TRBD2; size: NA; DNA: TGTGCCAGCAGCTTAGCTCTAGCGGGAGGGGGGCAAGAGACCCAGTACTTC; CDR3: CASSLALAGGGQETQYF
J: TRBJ1-3; V: TRBV28; D: TRBD1; size: NA; DNA: TGTACCAGCAGTTCGCCAGGGGGCTACGGAAACACCATATATTTT; CDR3: CTSSSPGGYGNTIYF
J: TRBJ2-1; V: TRBV2; D: TRBD1; size: few; DNA: TGTGCCAGCACTCGGGAGACAGGGGGCAACGATGAGCAGTTCTTC; CDR3: CASTRETGGNDEQFF
J: TRBJ2-3; V: TRBV4-1; D: NA; size: NA; DNA: TGCGCCAGCAGCGGCAGGGCTGACACAGATACGCAGTATTTT; CDR3: CASSGRADTDTQYF
J: TRBJ2-5; V: TRBV4-3; D: NA; size: few; DNA: TGCGCCAGCAGCCAAGATTGGGCGGGGAAAGAGACCCAGTACTTC; CDR3: CASSQDWAGKETQYF
J: TRBJ1-1; V: TRBV29-1; D: NA; size: few; DNA: TGCAGCGTTGGGACACCGAACGCTGAAGCTTTCTTT; CDR3: CSVGTPNAEAFF
J: TRBJ2-7; V: TRBV19; D: TRBD1; size: few; DNA: TGTGCCAGTAGTAGTCGGACAGGGGCAGGCTACGAGCAGTACTTC; CDR3: CASSSRTGAGYEQYF
J: TRBJ1-2; V: TRBV28; D: TRBD1; size: few; DNA: TGTGCCAGCGGGGACAGGGGAGGCTACACCTTC; CDR3: CASGDRGGYTF
J: TRBJ2-2; V: TRBV6-6; D: NA; size: NA; DNA: TGTGCCGGGCGTAGGGGCACCGGGGAGCTGTTTTTT; CDR3: CAGRRGTGELFF
J: TRBJ2-7; V: TRBV28; D: NA; size: few; DNA: TGTGCCAGCAGCCCCGCGAGCGAAAGACTTTACGAGCAGTACTTC; CDR3: CASSPASERLYEQYF
J: TRBJ2-7; V: TRBV20-1; D: TRBD1; size: NA; DNA: TGCAGTGCTCAGGGGGTCCACGAGCAGTACTTC; CDR3: CSAQGVHEQYF
J: TRBJ2-6; V: TRBV14; D: TRBD1; size: NA; DNA: TGTGCCAGCAGCCAAGATTACGGGGACAGGGGGCGATCTGGGGCCAACGTCCTGACTTTC; CDR3: CASSQDYGDRGRSGANVLTF
J: TRBJ2-2; V: TRBV7-2; D: TRBD2; size: few; DNA: TGTGCCAGCAGCTCCAACGTGGGACTAGCTGCCGGGGAGCTGTTTTTT; CDR3: CASSSNVGLAAGELFF
J: TRBJ2-7; V: TRBV10-3; D: NA; size: few; DNA: TGTGCCATCAGTGGCCGCAGGGCCCACGAGCAGTACTTC; CDR3: CAISGRRAHEQYF
J: TRBJ2-7; V: TRBV18; D: NA; size: many; DNA: TGTGCCAGCTCGCCCGAACAAGAGCAGTACTTC; CDR3: CASSPEQEQYF
J: TRBJ2-3; V: TRBV28; D: TRBD2; size: NA; DNA: TGTGCCAGCAGCTCCTCTACTAGCGTAAGCACAGATACGCAGTATTTT; CDR3: CASSSSTSVSTDTQYF
J: TRBJ2-1; V: TRBV18; D: TRBD2; size: few; DNA: TGTGCCAGCTCACCAAAGGAGTTCGGGAGGGCCTACAATGAGCAGTTCTTC; CDR3: CASSPKEFGRAYNEQFF
J: TRBJ2-7; V: TRBV4-3; D: NA; size: NA; DNA: TGCGCCAGCAGCCAAGGGTTGCAGTACGAGCAGTACTTC; CDR3: CASSQGLQYEQYF
J: TRBJ2-1; V: TRBV11-3; D: NA; size: few; DNA: TGTGCCAGCAGCTTAGATCCGGGGGACTACAATGAGCAGTTCTTC; CDR3: CASSLDPGDYNEQFF
J: TRBJ2-5; V: TRBV7-3; D: TRBD2; size: NA; DNA: TGTGCCAGCTGCGGGGGACTAGCTGAACAAGAGACCCAGTACTTC; CDR3: CASCGGLAEQETQYF
J: TRBJ1-1; V: TRBV19; D: NA; size: NA; DNA: TGTGCCAGTAGACCGGGGTGGGGGAACACTGAAGCTTTCTTT; CDR3: CASRPGWGNTEAFF
J: TRBJ2-3; V: TRBV5-6; D: TRBD2; size: few; DNA: TGTGCCAGCAGCAAGACTAGCGGGACCATAACAGATACGCAGTATTTT; CDR3: CASSKTSGTITDTQYF
J: TRBJ1-1; V: TRBV11-1; D: NA; size: NA; DNA: TGTGCCAGCAGCCCTGCGGGGGTTACTGAAGCTTTCTTT; CDR3: CASSPAGVTEAFF
J: TRBJ2-4; V: TRBV4-3; D: NA; size: NA; DNA: TGCGCCAGCAGCCAAGACTTTAAGGGGCAAAACATTCAGTACTTC; CDR3: CASSQDFKGQNIQYF
J: TRBJ2-2; V: TRBV29-1; D: TRBD1; size: many; DNA: TGCAGCGTGAGACAGGGGGCGAGTGGGACCGGGGAGCTGTTTTTT; CDR3: CSVRQGASGTGELFF
J: TRBJ1-2; V: TRBV29-1; D: TRBD1; size: NA; DNA: TGCAGCGGGGGGGACAGCTCCTATGGCTACACCTTC; CDR3: CSGGDSSYGYTF
J: TRBJ2-2; V: TRBV19; D: NA; size: NA; DNA: TGTGCCAGTAAGCTTGAGAGTACGAACACCGGGGAGCTGTTTTTT; CDR3: CASKLESTNTGELFF
J: TRBJ1-3; V: TRBV5-4; D: NA; size: few; DNA: TGTGCCAGCAGCCGTCCAGGAGGGCGAGGAAACACCATATATTTT; CDR3: CASSRPGGRGNTIYF
J: TRBJ1-2; V: TRBV9; D: NA; size: few; DNA: TGTGCCAGCAGCGGTAGCACGAGGGTAGCGTACGGCTACACCTTC; CDR3: CASSGSTRVAYGYTF
J: TRBJ2-5; V: TRBV7-9; D: NA; size: few; DNA: TGTGCCAGCAGCTTAGTTCTAGTTGCCGAGACCCAGTACTTC; CDR3: CASSLVLVAETQYF
J: TRBJ2-2; V: TRBV5-4; D: TRBD2; size: few; DNA: TGTGCCAGCAGCTTGGGCGGGAGTTCGAACACCGGGGAGCTGTTTTTT; CDR3: CASSLGGSSNTGELFF
J: TRBJ2-7; V: TRBV5-1; D: TRBD2; size: few; DNA: TGCGCCAGCAGCCAGGGACTAGCGTTAGTTCCCGAGCAGTACTTC; CDR3: CASSQGLALVPEQYF
J: TRBJ2-1; V: TRBV25-1; D: TRBD1; size: few; DNA: TGTGCCAGCAGTGAGGACTGGACAGGGAAGAATGAGCAGTTCTTC; CDR3: CASSEDWTGKNEQFF
J: TRBJ2-4; V: TRBV11-2; D: TRBD2; size: NA; DNA: TGTGCCAGCAGCTTAGTGGCTAGCGGGAGGTCCAAAAACATTCAGTACTTC; CDR3: CASSLVASGRSKNIQYF
J: TRBJ1-1; V: TRBV7-9; D: TRBD1; size: NA; DNA: TGTGCCAGCAGCTTAGCAGTGATAGGGGACAGTGAAGCTTTCTTT; CDR3: CASSLAVIGDSEAFF
J: TRBJ2-5; V: TRBV7-3; D: NA; size: NA; DNA: TGTGCCAGCAGCGCCATGGCCGGGTGGCAAGAGACCCAGTACTTC; CDR3: CASSAMAGWQETQYF
J: TRBJ2-4; V: TRBV28; D: NA; size: few; DNA: TGTGCCAGCAGCACTGCTTCGACGGGTATTCAGTACTTC; CDR3: CASSTASTGIQYF